The 2 T cell receptor beta chains reported below all come from one sample, sequenced in a study of T cells after yellow fever vaccination (dated by TCRdb to between 2018 and 2020). Library prep was done by 5' RACE. TCRdb lists the instrument as Illumina NovaSeq 6000. Clones were called with MiXCR by TCRdb after fastp trimmed the public reads at Q25, and only in-frame beta chains were retained. Every entry covers one CDR3 protein and lists the most common genes and DNA from its rows. The sample table records hundreds of thousands of distinct CDR3 sequences; approximately 3.9% of these occur just once. Jointly, the top ten make up around 20% of the sample. Taken with the paper, the label for treatment or condition translates to: live attenuated yellow fever vaccine strain. The material sequenced was PBMCs, taken on the day of the yellow fever booster vaccination. Source of these receptors: a young man who received the YFV17D yellow fever vaccine.

This clonotype was counted only a few times. This chain uses TRBV29-1 with TRBJ1-4, with a tentative D call TRBD1 (5 bases). Trimming took 6 bases from V and 6 from J, leaving 11 bases between them. CDR1 and CDR2 from the germline V gene are SQVTM and ANQGSEA. The CDR3 length is 12 residues. The DNA for the CDR3 is TGCAGCGTCCCCCTAGGGGATGAAAAACTGTTTTTT. Protein sequence: CSVPLGDEKLFF.

In its sample, this clonotype was seen many times. Here the CDR3 reads CASSYSITSGGAEQYF. The DNA of the CDR3 is TGTGCCAGCAGTTACTCGATTACTAGCGGGGGGGCCGAGCAGTACTTC. This chain uses TRBV6-5 with TRBJ2-7; 13 nucleotides line up with TRBD2. The length of the CDR3 is 16 residues. Germline loops: CDR1 MNHEY, CDR2 SVGAGI. V gave up 0 bases and J gave up 6 bases; unmatched junction bases: 5.